This TCR beta chain appears in the sequencing data of a study of blood T cell repertoires in COVID-19. At the level of the study: The origin of the acute and convalescent COVID-19 samples was the United States, Italy and Spain.

Authors' processing steps: The assay estimated nucleated cells by amplifying reference gene primers. The assay was immunoSEQ multiplex PCR, and TCRdb's table has in-frame clones only and misses some. The V and J calls and the clone size are those of that table, but D and trimming were determined from the DNA. The table lists under 100,000 clones, around four fifths of them singletons, with approximately 2.3% in the top ten. Trimming stripped 6 bases from V and 8 bases from J, with 16 bases between. The germline V gene has CDR1 MNHEY and CDR2 SMNVEV (reference sequence). The length of the CDR3 is 13 residues.

The genes are TRBV27 and TRBJ1-1; tentatively, D is TRBD1 (5 bases). This TCR came from a woman aged 70 to 79 with acute or convalescent COVID-19. Material for sequencing was peripheral blood. CDR3 DNA sequence: TGTGCCAGCAGGTCAGCGGGGCTGGGGGAAGCTTTCTTT. This translates into CASRSAGLGEAFF.